The 13 T cell receptor beta chains below all came from one sample that was sequenced in a study of blood T cell repertoires in COVID-19. This table comes from immunoSEQ multiplex PCR, and its TCRdb copy is limited to in-frame clones, with some not included. The sample consists of fewer than 200,000 clones, approximately 87% of them appearing once. The source material was PBMCs or T cells enriched from blood (not recorded which). These receptors came from a woman aged 45-59 years who had recovered from COVID-19.

The chain carries TRBV7-9 and TRBJ1-1, with a tentative D call TRBD1 (6 bases). From germline, CDR1 is SEHNR and CDR2 FQNEAQ (reference sequence). The CDR3 spans 12 residues. V was trimmed by 10 bases and J by 1 base, leaving 10 bases between them. This CDR3 reads CATLGGNTEAFF. In DNA, the CDR3 is TGTGCCACCCTAGGGGGGAACACTGAAGCTTTCTTT.

V gene TRBV7-8 combines with J gene TRBJ1-6; unclear D gene. CDR1 is SGHVS, CDR2 FQNEAQ, per germline. V was pared by 5 bases and J by 8 bases, with 10 bases between. CDR3 length equals 13 residues. The CDR3 nucleotides read TGTGCCAGCAGCCCTGAGACACATTCACCCCTCCACTTT. Translation: CASSPETHSPLHF.

The chain recombines TRBV24-1 with TRBJ2-3, with 9 positions matching TRBD1. CDR1 is KGHDR, CDR2 SFDVKD, per germline. There are 16 residues in the CDR3. V lost 4 bases and J lost 0; bases outside the gene matches: 4. In nucleotides, the CDR3 is TGTGCCACCAGTGACCCTGGACAGGGGAGCACAGATACGCAGTATTTT. This codes for CATSDPGQGSTDTQYF.

The chain links TRBV3-1 (or the pseudogene TRBV3-2) to TRBJ2-1, with D perhaps matching TRBD2 (6 bases). From germline, CDR1 is LGHDT and CDR2 YNNKEL (reference sequence). This CDR3 has 13 amino acids. Trimming shortened V by 1 base and J by 12 bases, and 13 bases separated the two germline ends. Here the CDR3 DNA reads TGTGCCAGCAGCCAAGGAACGGGAGCAAGGCAGTTCTTC. Amino acid sequence: CASSQGTGARQFF.

This chain connects TRBV6-5 to TRBJ2-1; 7 positions match TRBD2. The V segment lost 0 bases and the J segment 6 bases; nucleotides outside the gene matches: 5. This CDR3 contains 15 residues. Looked up from germline, CDR1 is MNHEY and CDR2 is SVGAGI. DNA for the CDR3: TGTGCCAGCAGTTACTCGGGAGGGCAAACCAATGAGCAGTTCTTC. Translated, it gives CASSYSGGQTNEQFF.

This chain uses TRBV9 with TRBJ1-1, with a weak D call TRBD1 (5 bases). The V gene's germline CDR1 is SGDLS and CDR2 YYNGEE. Trimming shortened V by 2 bases and J by 4 bases, and 9 bases separated the two germline ends. The CDR3 length is 13 residues. CDR3 sequence (DNA): TGTGCCAGCAGCGTTACGGGGGTCACTGAAGCTTTCTTT. Translation gives CASSVTGVTEAFF.

This clone turned up a few times. The gene calls are TRBV5-5 and TRBJ1-6; D uncertain. The length of the CDR3 is 15 residues. Germline CDR1 is SGHKS and CDR2 is YYEKEE (reference sequence). The V end lost 0 bases, the J end lost 10 bases, and 14 bases lay between the germline ends. The CDR3 here is CASSLDPRDQSPLHF. The CDR3 DNA sequence: TGTGCCAGCAGCTTGGACCCTCGGGATCAATCACCCCTCCACTTT.

The gene calls are TRBV10-3 and TRBJ1-3; 8 nucleotides agree with TRBD1. CDR1 and CDR2 (germline): ENHRY, SYGVKD. V lost 2 bases and J lost 0; bases outside the gene matches: 3. This CDR3 has 16 amino acids. The CDR3 DNA reads TGTGCCATCAGTGAGGGGACAGGTCTCTCTGGAAACACCATATATTTT. Its protein is CAISEGTGLSGNTIYF.

The chain carries TRBV5-1 and TRBJ2-2; the D is unclear. V lost 4 bases and J lost 2, with 6 bases in between. This CDR3 is built from 13 residues. Per germline, CDR1 SGHRS and CDR2 YFSETQ. The CDR3 is CASSARNTGELFF. The CDR3 coding sequence is TGCGCCAGCAGCGCCAGAAACACCGGGGAGCTGTTTTTT.

The rearrangement joins TRBV11-3 to TRBJ2-5, with 12 bases lining up with TRBD1. CDR1 is SGHNT and CDR2 is YENEEA in the germline V gene. Trimming at V came to 2 bases and at J to 5 bases, leaving 9 bases not matched to a gene. The CDR3 spans 17 residues. The CDR3 sequence: CASSLIGTGGFSETQYF. As DNA, the CDR3 is TGTGCCAGCAGCTTAATCGGGACAGGGGGCTTTTCGGAGACCCAGTACTTC.

The chain uses TRBV7-9 and TRBJ1-2; tentatively, D is TRBD1 (5 bases). CDR3 length: 15 amino acids. In germline, CDR1 is SEHNR, CDR2 FQNEAQ (reference sequence). With 1 base removed from V and 0 bases from J, the gap between germline ends came to 9 bases. CDR3 sequence reads: CASSLEGLPNYGYTF. DNA of the CDR3: TGTGCCAGCAGCTTAGAGGGACTTCCTAACTATGGCTACACCTTC.

The chain carries TRBV4-2 and TRBJ1-4, with D possibly matching TRBD1 (5 bases). V dropped 4 bases and J dropped 6 bases, with 18 bases sitting between them. Looked up from germline, CDR1 is LGHNA and CDR2 is YNFKEQ. The CDR3 spans 16 residues. This CDR3 is CASSPIIGGFDEKLFF. CDR3 nucleotides: TGTGCCAGCAGCCCTATCATCGGGGGGTTTGATGAAAAACTGTTTTTT.

J is TRBJ2-7 and V is TRBV6-5; possibly TRBD2 for D (6 bases). CDR3 size: 15 residues. Germline loops: CDR1 MNHEY, CDR2 SVGAGI. V was trimmed by 4 bases and J by 3 bases, leaving 16 bases between them. CDR3 nucleotide sequence: TGTGCCAGCAGTTCCCGCCCGGGAGAGTACTACGAGCAGTACGTC. It yields the protein CASSSRPGEYYEQYV.